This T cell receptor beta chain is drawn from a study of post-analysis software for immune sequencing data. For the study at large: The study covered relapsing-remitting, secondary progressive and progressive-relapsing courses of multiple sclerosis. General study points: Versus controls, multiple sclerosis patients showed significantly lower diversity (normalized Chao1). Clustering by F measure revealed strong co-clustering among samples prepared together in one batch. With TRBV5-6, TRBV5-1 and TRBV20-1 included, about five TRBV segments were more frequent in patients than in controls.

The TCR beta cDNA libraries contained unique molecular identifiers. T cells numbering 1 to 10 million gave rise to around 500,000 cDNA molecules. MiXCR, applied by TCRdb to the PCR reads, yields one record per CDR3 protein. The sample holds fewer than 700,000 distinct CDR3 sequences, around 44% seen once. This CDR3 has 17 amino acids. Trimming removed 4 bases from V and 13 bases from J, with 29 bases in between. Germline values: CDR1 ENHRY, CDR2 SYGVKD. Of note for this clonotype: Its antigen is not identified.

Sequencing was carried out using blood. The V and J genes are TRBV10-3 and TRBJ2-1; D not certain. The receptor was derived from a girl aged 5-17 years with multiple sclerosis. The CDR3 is CAISGAAERTHEETQFF. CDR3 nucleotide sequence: TGTGCCATCAGTGGTGCGGCCGAAAGAACACATGAAGAGACCCAGTTCTTC.